This passage covers 21 T cell receptor beta chains from one sample sequenced in a study of human T cells and chemical hapten exposure (dated by TCRdb to about 2021). This sample's time point label indicates: patch test 1, 2 weeks after DPC sensitization. According to the study, the label for this sample's treatment or condition signals: therapeutic diphenylcyclopropenone sensitization with weekly scalp DPC. Receptors were amplified or captured by RACE. The listed sequencing device is NextSeq 500. The public reads were quality trimmed at Q25 with fastp and then assembled into clones with MiXCR by TCRdb, keeping productive beta chains. Duplicate CDR3 protein sequences are folded into a single record with the most common DNA and genes. For this sample there are fewer than 100,000 distinct CDR3 sequences; around 11% appear just once. The ten most abundant clones make up 3.5% to 4.5% of the sample. This sample comprised whole blood, obtained in connection with sensitization to the hapten diphenylcyclopropenone (DPC). These receptors originate from a woman aged 55-70 years with alopecia areata. Some clones in this sample may be carry-over from other donors' samples.

This clonotype has only a few counts. The CDR3, as DNA: TGTGCCAGCAGCCGCCCAGGGTTGGAGACTGAAGCTTTCTTT. This sequence encodes CASSRPGLETEAFF. The gene calls are TRBV11-2 and TRBJ1-1, with D tentatively TRBD1 (5 bases). The CDR3 extends over 14 amino acids. Germline assignment: CDR1 SGHAT and CDR2 FQNNGV. Trimming pared 5 bases from V and 5 bases from J, leaving 15 bases between. The full variable domain, completed using reference TRBV11-2 and TRBJ1-1, is EAGVAQSPRYKIIEKRQSVAFWCNPISGHATLYWYQQILGQGPKLLIQFQNNGVVDDSQLPKDRFSAERLKGVDSTLKIQPAKLEDSAVYLCASSRPGLETEAFFGQGTRLTVV.

This clonotype has only a few counts. The V call is TRBV10-1, the J call TRBJ2-3; a weak D match, TRBD1 (7 bases). Germline V gene sequence: CDR1 WNHNN, CDR2 SYGVQD (reference sequence). The CDR3 is 14 residues long. Trimming took off 2 bases at V and 5 bases at J, with 11 bases between the two ends. The CDR3 DNA is TGCGCCAGCAGTGAGGGAGGGGGCCTAGATACGCAGTATTTT. Translating it yields CASSEGGGLDTQYF.

This clonotype turned up a few times. The chain links TRBV5-1 to TRBJ2-1; 14 bases line up with TRBD2. This CDR3 has 17 amino acids. Germline V CDR1 and CDR2: SGHRS, YFSETQ. V was clipped by 4 bases and J by 4 bases; unmatched bases: 7. The CDR3 DNA follows: TGCGCCAGCAGCCCACTCGGACTAGCGGGGGGTTACAATGAGCAGTTCTTC. Translation gives CASSPLGLAGGYNEQFF.

This clonotype was seen more than once but under ten times. This rearrangement joins TRBV3-1 to TRBJ2-7; D may be TRBD1 (5 bases). CDR3 length equals 14 residues. V gave up 2 bases and J gave up 3 bases, with 11 bases separating them. Germline lookup yields CDR1 LGHDT and CDR2 YNNKEL (reference sequence). CDR3 DNA: TGTGCCAGCAGCCAACCAGGGAACTACTACGAGCAGTACTTC. Protein sequence: CASSQPGNYYEQYF.

This clonotype occurred a few times. The J gene is TRBJ1-5, the V gene TRBV19; the D gene is possibly TRBD1 (6 bases). This CDR3 has 16 residues. The V gene's germline CDR1 is LNHDA and CDR2 SQIVND (reference sequence). Trimming pared 6 bases from V and 0 bases from J, leaving 15 bases between. The chain's CDR3 is CASRSQGFDSNQPQHF. CDR3 nucleotide sequence: TGTGCCAGTAGGTCACAGGGATTCGATAGCAATCAGCCCCAGCATTTT.

This clonotype was observed a handful of times. J is TRBJ1-5 and V is TRBV9, with D possibly matching TRBD1 (5 bases). Trimming left V 4 bases short and J 7 bases short, with 18 bases between. Looked up from germline, CDR1 is SGDLS and CDR2 is YYNGEE. CDR3 size: 15 residues. This chain's CDR3 is CASSPAGGVMQPQHF. Written as DNA, the CDR3 is TGTGCCAGCAGCCCCGCCGGGGGAGTAATGCAGCCCCAGCATTTT.

This clonotype was found many times. The chain uses TRBV20-1 and TRBJ1-2; D is undetermined. V was trimmed by 4 bases and J by 2 bases, leaving 14 bases between them. The CDR3 length is 14 residues. Per the germline V gene, CDR1 is DFQATT and CDR2 is SNEGSKA (reference sequence). The CDR3 loop reads CSAIISWGNYGYTF. CDR3 bases: TGCAGTGCTATAATCTCGTGGGGAAACTATGGCTACACCTTC.

The table lists this clonotype with many counts. The genes are TRBV29-1 and TRBJ2-1; D is possibly TRBD1 (6 bases). The CDR3 extends over 14 amino acids. The V end was cut by 2 bases, the J end by 4 bases, with 12 bases between. Per germline, CDR1 SQVTM and CDR2 ANQGSEA. The CDR3 region is CSVELYQGYNEQFF. CDR3 sequence (DNA): TGCAGCGTTGAATTATATCAGGGGTACAATGAGCAGTTCTTC.

This clonotype was recorded at least ten times. The chain recombines TRBV2 with TRBJ2-1; D gene ambiguous. Germline-derived CDR1 and CDR2 are SNHLY and FYNNEI. V was clipped by 4 bases and J by 7 bases, with 20 bases between them. This CDR3 is built from 16 residues. The CDR3 DNA is TGTGCCAGCAGTGCCCTCGGACGAGATATAGGGAATGAGCAGTTCTTC. Translated, it gives CASSALGRDIGNEQFF.

The chain joins TRBV6-5 to TRBJ1-1, with 8 bases aligning to TRBD1. Germline CDR1 MNHEY, CDR2 SVGAGI. This CDR3 comprises 15 residues. V was pared by 6 bases and J by 5 bases, with 11 bases of the junction left unmatched. As DNA, the CDR3 is TGTGCCAGCAGCAGAACCGGGACAGGAGGGACTGAAGCTTTCTTT. It is translated as CASSRTGTGGTEAFF.

This clonotype was seen repeatedly, ten times or more. The chain uses TRBV7-8 and TRBJ1-2, with 11 bases identical to TRBD1. V lost 5 bases, J lost 3 bases, and 5 bases stayed unmatched. Germline assignment: CDR1 SGHVS and CDR2 FQNEAQ. The CDR3 has 15 residues. CDR3 sequence reads: CASSTGTGGYYGYTF. DNA of the CDR3: TGTGCCAGCAGCACCGGGACAGGGGGTTACTATGGCTACACCTTC.

This clonotype was recorded at least ten times. The DNA of the CDR3 is TGTGCCAGCAGCGAACCCAGCGGGCCCCTCGATGAGCAGTTCTTC. This translates into CASSEPSGPLDEQFF. V usage is TRBV2 and J usage is TRBJ2-1, with a possible D match to TRBD2 (6 bases). The CDR3 consists of 15 residues. V gave up 6 bases and J gave up 8 bases, with 20 bases separating them. Germline values: CDR1 SNHLY, CDR2 FYNNEI.

This chain links TRBV3-1 with TRBJ2-1, with TRBD1 identical over 11 bases. There are 15 residues in the CDR3. Germline V CDR1 and CDR2: LGHDT, YNNKEL (reference sequence). V dropped 4 bases and J dropped 6; count of bases not matched to a gene: 5. CDR3 sequence (DNA): TGTGCCAGCAGCCGTCGGACAGGGGGCTCCAATGAGCAGTTCTTC. Translating it yields CASSRRTGGSNEQFF.

A few counts support this clonotype. The chain links TRBV27 to TRBJ2-1; the match to TRBD2 covers 8 bases. The V and J ends lost 4 bases and 11 bases, in that order; junction bases with no gene match: 7. Per the germline V gene, CDR1 is MNHEY and CDR2 is SMNVEV (reference sequence). The CDR3 spans 13 residues. The CDR3 spells CASSSSGGIQQFF. CDR3 coding DNA: TGTGCCAGCAGTTCATCGGGGGGGATACAGCAGTTCTTC.

This clonotype occurred a few times. The chain employs TRBV29-1 and TRBJ2-1; D not certain. V gave up 7 bases and J gave up 9 bases, with 19 bases separating them. The CDR3 length is 13 residues. Germline CDR1 SQVTM, CDR2 ANQGSEA. DNA for the CDR3: TGCAGCGGGTCTAGGAACTACAATGGTGAGCAGTTCTTC. As protein: CSGSRNYNGEQFF.

The genes are TRBV10-3 and TRBJ2-1; possible D gene TRBD1, 6 bases. With 8 bases removed from V and 5 bases from J, the gap between germline ends came to 25 bases. The germline gives CDR1 ENHRY, CDR2 SYGVKD. This CDR3 has 17 amino acids. CDR3 amino acids: CAISPGQGMGSDNEQFF. The CDR3 coding sequence is TGTGCCATCTCACCGGGACAAGGTATGGGAAGTGACAATGAGCAGTTCTTC.

This clonotype was detected a few times. The chain employs TRBV2 and TRBJ2-3, with 9 bases lining up with TRBD1. J was trimmed by 4 bases and V by 7 bases; bases with no gene match: 6. Germline values: CDR1 SNHLY, CDR2 FYNNEI. The CDR3 is made up of 14 amino acids. The CDR3 loop is CASTTGQGADTQYF. CDR3 bases: TGTGCCAGCACTACGGGACAGGGCGCAGATACGCAGTATTTT.

This clonotype has only a few counts. The V call is TRBV5-1, the J call TRBJ1-1, with TRBD1 identical over 7 bases. CDR1 and CDR2 from the germline V gene are SGHRS and YFSETQ. Unmatched junction bases numbered 15, after V lost 0 bases and J lost 1 base. The CDR3 totals 19 residues. The CDR3 sequence is CASSLATRGQSSRNTEAFF. The CDR3 coding sequence is TGCGCCAGCAGCTTGGCCACCCGGGGACAGAGCTCCCGGAACACTGAAGCTTTCTTT.

This clonotype was detected once. A much larger clonotype is one base distant, so this may be a read error. The chain combines TRBV5-1 with TRBJ2-1; D perhaps matches TRBD2 (6 bases). Germline-derived CDR1 and CDR2 are SGHRS and YFSETQ. This CDR3 has 16 amino acids. CDR3 protein: CASSPPAGSLYNGQFF. The DNA for the CDR3 is TGCGCCAGCAGCCCCCCGGCGGGGTCCCTCTACAATGGGCAGTTCTTC.

This clonotype was found many times. The chain uses TRBV7-6 and TRBJ1-6, with TRBD1 as a possible D gene (6 bases). There are 15 residues in the CDR3. The V end was cut by 0 bases, the J end by 10 bases, with 13 bases between. Per germline, CDR1 SGHVS and CDR2 FNYEAQ. This CDR3 is CASSLARGGGSPLHF. In DNA form, the CDR3 reads TGTGCCAGCAGCTTAGCGCGGGGAGGGGGGTCACCCCTCCACTTT.

This clonotype was observed a handful of times. This chain links TRBV10-3 with TRBJ2-3, with TRBD2 as a possible D gene (7 bases). Germline V gives CDR1 ENHRY, CDR2 SYGVKD. V was clipped by 5 bases and J by 5 bases, with 23 bases between them. This CDR3 region has 17 residues. The CDR3 spells CAISSTRLASGEDTQYF. The CDR3, as DNA: TGTGCCATCAGTTCCACCCGACTAGCCTCAGGGGAAGATACGCAGTATTTT.